This is a list of T cell receptor beta chains from one sample in a study of CD8 T cells in ankylosing spondylitis. MiXCR, run by TCRdb on the 5' RACE reads, gives a single entry per CDR3 protein. The sample has 130,000 or so distinct CDR3 sequences, approximately 6.8% seen once. Source material: blood, either unsorted or a sorted T cell fraction (not recorded which). The origin of the receptors is a male donor with ankylosing spondylitis or in good health (not recorded which). CDR3s include the opening cysteine and the closing phenylalanine or tryptophan. The order of the fields is CDR3 length, J gene, D gene, V gene, CDR3 protein. The D gene is left open where the match is weak.

cdr3_length: 13
j_call: TRBJ2-1
d_call: -
v_call: TRBV7-2
cdr3_aa: CASSLGLGLEQFF

cdr3_length: 13
j_call: TRBJ2-5
d_call: -
v_call: TRBV5-1
cdr3_aa: CASSSPQRETQYF

cdr3_length: 12
j_call: TRBJ1-2
d_call: TRBD1
v_call: TRBV5-1
cdr3_aa: CASSPRDRGYTF

cdr3_length: 15
j_call: TRBJ2-1
d_call: -
v_call: TRBV20-1
cdr3_aa: CSASPRLGAYNEQFF

cdr3_length: 18
j_call: TRBJ2-1
d_call: TRBD2
v_call: TRBV7-2
cdr3_aa: CASSLALGGGGRYNEQFF

cdr3_length: 12
j_call: TRBJ2-7
d_call: TRBD2
v_call: TRBV28
cdr3_aa: CASSGTTYEQYF

cdr3_length: 12
j_call: TRBJ1-2
d_call: -
v_call: TRBV29-1
cdr3_aa: CSVVGQGLGYTF

cdr3_length: 13
j_call: TRBJ2-7
d_call: -
v_call: TRBV29-1
cdr3_aa: CSVSWRTFYEQYF

cdr3_length: 15
j_call: TRBJ1-1
d_call: -
v_call: TRBV19
cdr3_aa: CASTLTGTSNTEAFF

cdr3_length: 15
j_call: TRBJ2-7
d_call: -
v_call: TRBV7-2
cdr3_aa: CASSVPGTHSYEQYF

cdr3_length: 11
j_call: TRBJ2-3
d_call: -
v_call: TRBV5-1
cdr3_aa: CASRVADTQYF

cdr3_length: 17
j_call: TRBJ2-3
d_call: -
v_call: TRBV30
cdr3_aa: CAWSSASVGGNGDTQYF

cdr3_length: 13
j_call: TRBJ2-7
d_call: TRBD1
v_call: TRBV9
cdr3_aa: CASSEGQGYEQYF

cdr3_length: 15
j_call: TRBJ2-3
d_call: -
v_call: TRBV15
cdr3_aa: CATSRDPGGADTQYF

cdr3_length: 20
j_call: TRBJ1-6
d_call: -
v_call: TRBV20-1
cdr3_aa: CSAKPFVVDYASSYNSPLHF

cdr3_length: 13
j_call: TRBJ2-2
d_call: -
v_call: TRBV12-3/TRBV12-4
cdr3_aa: CASSFVSPGELFF

cdr3_length: 12
j_call: TRBJ1-1
d_call: -
v_call: TRBV5-1
cdr3_aa: CASSAWNTEAFF

cdr3_length: 15
j_call: TRBJ2-7
d_call: TRBD1
v_call: TRBV3-1
cdr3_aa: CASSGPDRGLYEQYF

cdr3_length: 14
j_call: TRBJ2-2
d_call: -
v_call: TRBV28
cdr3_aa: CASTPTGKSGELFF

cdr3_length: 16
j_call: TRBJ2-2
d_call: -
v_call: TRBV5-1
cdr3_aa: CASSPLVQESTGELFF

cdr3_length: 15
j_call: TRBJ2-2
d_call: -
v_call: TRBV3-1
cdr3_aa: CASSQDLQSTGELFF

cdr3_length: 13
j_call: TRBJ2-7
d_call: -
v_call: TRBV20-1
cdr3_aa: CTPTAGQIYEQYF

cdr3_length: 14
j_call: TRBJ1-1
d_call: -
v_call: TRBV7-9
cdr3_aa: CASSPSQRNTEAFF

cdr3_length: 15
j_call: TRBJ2-3
d_call: -
v_call: TRBV5-1
cdr3_aa: CASSNSGPNTDTQYF

cdr3_length: 16
j_call: TRBJ1-2
d_call: -
v_call: TRBV12-3/TRBV12-4
cdr3_aa: CASRPGGSSSNYGYTF

cdr3_length: 15
j_call: TRBJ2-1
d_call: TRBD1
v_call: TRBV5-1
cdr3_aa: CASSSFGTGINEQFF

cdr3_length: 15
j_call: TRBJ2-7
d_call: TRBD2
v_call: TRBV20-1
cdr3_aa: CSAPKGLAGTYEQYF

cdr3_length: 16
j_call: TRBJ2-7
d_call: -
v_call: TRBV4-1
cdr3_aa: CASSQVEAESSYEQYF

cdr3_length: 15
j_call: TRBJ2-7
d_call: TRBD1
v_call: TRBV5-6
cdr3_aa: CASSLLQGQADEQYF

cdr3_length: 15
j_call: TRBJ2-7
d_call: TRBD2
v_call: TRBV28
cdr3_aa: CASSPPGLEAYEQYF

cdr3_length: 16
j_call: TRBJ1-4
d_call: TRBD1
v_call: TRBV5-1
cdr3_aa: CASSPTPTGDNEKLFF

cdr3_length: 14
j_call: TRBJ2-2
d_call: -
v_call: TRBV21-1
cdr3_aa: CASSKRVGAGELFF

cdr3_length: 10
j_call: TRBJ2-5
d_call: -
v_call: TRBV20-1
cdr3_aa: CSASTETQYF

cdr3_length: 15
j_call: TRBJ2-1
d_call: -
v_call: TRBV12-3/TRBV12-4
cdr3_aa: CASSLSPGAYNEQFF

cdr3_length: 14
j_call: TRBJ1-1
d_call: TRBD1
v_call: TRBV5-1
cdr3_aa: CASSLGDRGTEAFF

cdr3_length: 15
j_call: TRBJ1-1
d_call: -
v_call: TRBV5-5
cdr3_aa: CASSLEGMGNTEAFF

cdr3_length: 16
j_call: TRBJ2-1
d_call: TRBD2
v_call: TRBV2
cdr3_aa: CASRGRLAGEDNEQFF

cdr3_length: 15
j_call: TRBJ1-2
d_call: -
v_call: TRBV5-1
cdr3_aa: CASGLPDTRNYGYTF

cdr3_length: 18
j_call: TRBJ2-3
d_call: -
v_call: TRBV28
cdr3_aa: CASSFDPDSSGRTDTQYF

cdr3_length: 14
j_call: TRBJ1-1
d_call: TRBD1
v_call: TRBV29-1
cdr3_aa: CSDRGGGGGTEAFF

cdr3_length: 17
j_call: TRBJ2-1
d_call: TRBD2
v_call: TRBV20-1
cdr3_aa: CSARELRGATSYNEQFF

cdr3_length: 15
j_call: TRBJ2-7
d_call: -
v_call: TRBV5-1
cdr3_aa: CASSSNSAAGYEQYF

cdr3_length: 16
j_call: TRBJ2-3
d_call: TRBD2
v_call: TRBV5-1
cdr3_aa: CASSGGDFDLTDTQYF

cdr3_length: 15
j_call: TRBJ1-5
d_call: -
v_call: TRBV12-3/TRBV12-4
cdr3_aa: CASRKTQGGDQPQHF

cdr3_length: 14
j_call: TRBJ2-1
d_call: -
v_call: TRBV20-1
cdr3_aa: CSHPGPGDRGEQFF

cdr3_length: 16
j_call: TRBJ1-6
d_call: -
v_call: TRBV12-5
cdr3_aa: CASGFIRGEGNSPLHF

cdr3_length: 16
j_call: TRBJ2-7
d_call: TRBD2
v_call: TRBV29-1
cdr3_aa: CSVEWWTSGSGYEQYF

cdr3_length: 15
j_call: TRBJ1-1
d_call: TRBD1
v_call: TRBV5-1
cdr3_aa: CASSLGGTANTEAFF

cdr3_length: 16
j_call: TRBJ2-1
d_call: -
v_call: TRBV5-1
cdr3_aa: CASSLPLGQGVDEQFF

cdr3_length: 13
j_call: TRBJ2-1
d_call: -
v_call: TRBV28
cdr3_aa: CASSATAAGVPLF